The sequence of this T cell receptor beta chain was determined in a study of blood T cell repertoires in COVID-19. Overall study context: The study drew acute and convalescent COVID-19 samples from the United States, Italy and Spain. T cells, B-cell-depleted T cells, or PBMCs provided the cDNA or gDNA that served as material.

Here immunoSEQ multiplex PCR was the method, and the copy in TCRdb shows in-frame clones only, minus some. The sample gives 250,000 to 350,000 clones, 75% to 90% of which show up once; 0.94% is in the top ten. This CDR3 comprises 14 residues. V was clipped by 9 bases and J by 4 bases; unmatched bases: 5. The V gene's germline CDR1 is MDHEN and CDR2 SYDVKM. The genes are TRBV28 and TRBJ2-1; 11 bases are a match to TRBD2. This clonotype originated in a woman aged 40 to 55 who had recovered from COVID-19. Sequencing used peripheral blood. In DNA, the CDR3 is TGTGCCAGTTTAGCGGGAGGGGTTTACAATGAGCAGTTCTTC. This sequence encodes CASLAGGVYNEQFF.